The entry below describes one T cell receptor beta chain. Its cognate antigen is unknown. Primers for the PCR totalled 60 Vbeta and 13 Jbeta. Sequencing was performed with immunoSEQ multiplex PCR; in TCRdb, only in-frame clones are kept and a portion is missing. Of around 190,000 clones listed, roughly 78% were seen once; the top ten hold roughly 4.5%. These data belong to a study of cytomegalovirus exposure and HLA in healthy donors. Regarding the study as a whole: Later on, an analysis showed TCR association rates differing by HLA locus, with DRB1 the most and HLA-C the fewest.

CDR3 length: 14 residues. Germline CDR1 and CDR2: SGHNT and YENEEA. V dropped 2 bases and J dropped 5 bases, with 10 bases sitting between them. At sampling all donors were nominally healthy, likely with unrecorded immune exposures. The specimen sequenced was PBMCs. The source of this sequence is a woman aged 25-40 years in good health and CMV-seropositive. The chain is built from TRBV11-3 and TRBJ2-1, with TRBD1 as a possible D gene (5 bases). For the CDR3, the DNA is TGTGCCAGCAGCTTAAGGGTCAGGGACAATGAGCAGTTCTTC. It yields the protein CASSLRVRDNEQFF.